This T cell receptor beta chain was documented in a study of cytomegalovirus exposure and HLA in healthy donors. The assay was immunoSEQ multiplex PCR, and TCRdb's table has in-frame clones only and misses some. The sample has about 50,000 clones; over 75% are singletons. This CDR3 comprises 13 residues. Germline CDR1 is SEHNR and CDR2 is FQNEAQ (reference sequence). The V and J ends lost 10 bases and 5 bases, in that order; junction bases with no gene match: 8. The sequenced sample consisted of PBMCs. The clonotype was recovered from a woman aged 25 to 39 in good health and CMV-seronegative. The chain joins TRBV7-9 to TRBJ1-1; 9 bases map to TRBD1. The CDR3 reads CAILGQGLTEAFF. CDR3 DNA: TGTGCCATCCTAGGACAGGGGTTGACTGAAGCTTTCTTT.